What follows are 20 T cell receptor beta chains derived from one specimen sequenced in a study of blood T cell repertoires in COVID-19. Some clones are missing from TCRdb's copy, which holds only in-frame ones; the method was immunoSEQ multiplex PCR. The table lists some 89,000 clones, just over 90% of them singletons. The sequenced sample was peripheral blood. Every receptor here comes from a man in his fifties or sixties with acute or convalescent COVID-19.

This clone was picked up one time. The chain uses TRBV28 and TRBJ2-7; TRBD1 matches 7 bases. The CDR3 is 15 residues long. V lost 4 bases, J lost 3 bases, and 9 bases stayed unmatched. CDR1 and CDR2 from the germline V gene are MDHEN and SYDVKM. CDR3 sequence reads: CASSSSGTAIYEQYV. The CDR3 DNA sequence: TGTGCCAGCAGTTCCTCCGGGACAGCGATCTACGAGCAGTACGTC.

The chain employs TRBV9 and TRBJ2-2, with D possibly being TRBD2 (5 bases). The V gene's germline CDR1 is SGDLS and CDR2 YYNGEE. CDR3 length: 14 residues. V was pared by 3 bases and J by 7 bases, with 13 bases between. The chain's CDR3 is CASSGRLWGGELFF. The CDR3 nucleotides read TGTGCCAGCAGCGGGAGACTATGGGGCGGGGAGCTGTTTTTT.

V is TRBV5-1 and J is TRBJ2-5, with 8 bases lining up with TRBD2. The length of the CDR3 is 15 residues. Germline V gives CDR1 SGHRS, CDR2 YFSETQ. Unmatched junction bases numbered 6, after V lost 4 bases and J lost 1 base. In DNA, the CDR3 is TGCGCCAGCAGCCTGCTAGCGGGTGGCCAAGAGACCCAGTACTTC. Translated: CASSLLAGGQETQYF. Full variable domain (missing parts from reference TRBV5-1 and TRBJ2-5): KAGVTQTPRYLIKTRGQQVTLSCSPISGHRSVSWYQQTPGQGLQFLFEYFSETQRNKGNFPGRFSGRQFSNSRSEMNVSTLELGDSALYLCASSLLAGGQETQYFGPGTRLLVL.

The chain links TRBV6-1 to TRBJ2-3, with D perhaps matching TRBD2 (6 bases). Germline loops: CDR1 MNHNS, CDR2 SASEGT. This CDR3 contains 16 residues. Trimming stripped 3 bases from V and 2 bases from J, with 15 bases between. In nucleotides, the CDR3 is TGTGCCAGCAGTGACGGGACTCCCGACCCCACAGATACGCAGTATTTT. The encoded protein is CASSDGTPDPTDTQYF.

This chain links TRBV7-2 with TRBJ1-2; 8 bases are a match to TRBD1. In germline, CDR1 is SGHTA, CDR2 FQGNSA. The junction had 10 bases not matched to a gene; V was cut back by 6 bases and J by 4 bases. This CDR3 is built from 15 residues. The CDR3 region has the DNA TGTGCCAGCAGATCAGGGGGCGGAATTAGCTATGGCTACACCTTC. This sequence encodes CASRSGGGISYGYTF.

V gene TRBV19 combines with J gene TRBJ2-6, with 7 bases fitting TRBD1. Per germline, CDR1 LNHDA and CDR2 SQIVND (reference sequence). The length of the CDR3 is 15 residues. V shed 9 bases and J 0 bases; nucleotides not matched to a gene: 5. The CDR3 sequence: CASVGGSSGANVLTF. CDR3 coding DNA: TGTGCCAGCGTAGGGGGCAGCTCTGGGGCCAACGTCCTGACTTTC.

The rearrangement links TRBV6-5 to TRBJ1-4, with D possibly matching TRBD1 (6 bases). Between the trimmed V and J ends, which lost 6 bases and 0 bases, there was a span of 8 bases. This CDR3 region has 14 residues. Looked up from germline, CDR1 is MNHEY and CDR2 is SVGAGI. This chain's CDR3 is CASRSGATNEKLFF. CDR3 nucleotides: TGTGCCAGCAGATCAGGGGCAACTAATGAAAAACTGTTTTTT.

The chain combines TRBV2 with TRBJ1-5; 9 bases match TRBD1. CDR3 size: 21 residues. The V and J ends lost 4 bases and 0 bases, in that order; junction bases with no gene match: 19. Looked up from germline, CDR1 is SNHLY and CDR2 is FYNNEI. The CDR3 nucleotides are TGTGCCAGCAGTGCGGGGGGCTGGGACAGGGAGGAGGTCAATAGCAATCAGCCCCAGCATTTT. Translation: CASSAGGWDREEVNSNQPQHF.

V and J are TRBV5-1 and TRBJ2-3; 9 nucleotides align to TRBD2. Germline CDR1 is SGHRS and CDR2 is YFSETQ. V lost 0 bases and J lost 0; bases outside the gene matches: 8. This CDR3 has 18 residues. The CDR3 here is CASSLVIAGDPSTDTQYF. CDR3 in DNA: TGCGCCAGCAGCTTGGTGATAGCGGGGGACCCTAGCACAGATACGCAGTATTTT.

The genes are TRBV2 and TRBJ1-3; the D gene is possibly TRBD1 (5 bases). V shed 2 bases and J shed 0 bases, with 8 bases lying between them. CDR1 and CDR2 (germline): SNHLY, FYNNEI. This CDR3 is built from 15 residues. The CDR3 here is CASSEQGFSGNTIYF. The CDR3 coding sequence is TGTGCCAGCAGTGAACAGGGCTTCTCTGGAAACACCATATATTTT.

The chain is built from TRBV18 and TRBJ2-6, with TRBD1 identical over 9 bases. The CDR3 is 21 residues long. J was trimmed by 0 bases and V by 3 bases; bases with no gene match: 15. Germline lookup yields CDR1 KGHSH and CDR2 LQKENI. CDR3 nucleotide sequence: TGTGCCAGCTCACCGGGGTCTCGGGGGACAGGGTTTGCCTCTGGGGCCAACGTCCTGACTTTC. It encodes CASSPGSRGTGFASGANVLTF. The complete variable domain, with remaining parts taken from reference TRBV18 and TRBJ2-6, reads NAGVMQNPRHLVRRRGQEARLRCSPMKGHSHVYWYRQLPEEGLKFMVYLQKENIIDESGMPKERFSAEFPKEGPSILRIQQVVRGDSAAYFCASSPGSRGTGFASGANVLTFGAGSRLTVL.

This chain links TRBV5-1 with TRBJ2-5; 7 nucleotides agree with TRBD1. Germline V gene lookup returns CDR1 SGHRS and CDR2 YFSETQ. The junction had 4 bases not matched to a gene; V was cut back by 0 bases and J by 2 bases. This CDR3 has 15 amino acids. The CDR3 DNA reads as TGCGCCAGCAGCTTGGGAGGGGGCCCTCAAGAGACCCAGTACTTC. It encodes CASSLGGGPQETQYF.

This chain uses TRBV7-9 with TRBJ1-1; D may be TRBD1 (5 bases). The CDR3 runs to 16 residues. The germline V gene has CDR1 SEHNR and CDR2 FQNEAQ (reference sequence). Trimming removed 5 bases at V and 0 bases at J, with 16 bases between. CDR3 sequence reads: CASSLTRTSMNTEAFF. In nucleotides, the CDR3 is TGTGCCAGCAGCCTTACTCGGACATCAATGAACACTGAAGCTTTCTTT.

The rearrangement uses TRBV25-1 and TRBJ1-1; 7 bases match TRBD1. Looked up from germline, CDR1 is MGHDK and CDR2 is SYGVNS. After removal of 9 bases from V and 1 base from J, the junction contained 14 bases not matched to a gene. The CDR3 consists of 16 residues. This CDR3 is CARRLKPGQKNTEAFF. The CDR3, as DNA: TGTGCCAGAAGGCTTAAACCGGGACAGAAGAACACTGAAGCTTTCTTT.

The rearrangement links TRBV19 to TRBJ2-6; D gene ambiguous. CDR3 length equals 15 residues. Germline CDR1 LNHDA, CDR2 SQIVND (reference sequence). V was pared by 10 bases and J by 1 base, with 14 bases between. The CDR3 nucleotides are TGTGCCACCAACAGTGAGCCATCTGGGGCCAACGTCCTGACTTTC. Residues: CATNSEPSGANVLTF.

The CDR3 loop reads CASSPPRRAANNEQFF. CDR3 nucleotide sequence: TGTGCCAGCAGCCCCCCCCGGAGAGCGGCCAACAATGAGCAGTTCTTC. This sequence joins TRBV7-2 and TRBJ2-1; weak D call: TRBD2 (5 bases). V lost 5 bases, J lost 5 bases, and 19 bases lay in between. Germline V gene lookup returns CDR1 SGHTA and CDR2 FQGNSA. The CDR3 is 16 amino acids.

The chain couples TRBV3-1 (or the pseudogene TRBV3-2) to TRBJ1-1; 9 nucleotides agree with TRBD1. J gave up 0 bases and V 3 bases, and 5 bases lay outside the gene matches. The CDR3 runs 16 residues. Germline V gives CDR1 LGHDT, CDR2 YNNKEL (reference sequence). DNA of the CDR3: TGTGCCAGCAGCCACAGGACAGGGGTAATGAACACTGAAGCTTTCTTT. Protein product: CASSHRTGVMNTEAFF.

This chain links TRBV7-9 with TRBJ1-3; 7 bases are a match to TRBD1. The germline gives CDR1 SEHNR, CDR2 FQNEAQ (reference sequence). V lost 0 bases, J lost 2 bases, and 1 base stayed unmatched. The CDR3 sequence is 15 residues long. The CDR3 loop is CASSLAGQAGNTIYF. CDR3 coding DNA: TGTGCCAGCAGCTTAGCCGGACAGGCTGGAAACACCATATATTTT.

The rearrangement uses TRBV25-1 and TRBJ1-1; 7 nucleotides match TRBD1. This CDR3 contains 15 residues. V lost 2 bases to trimming and J lost 5 bases; unmatched junction nucleotides: 8. Germline loops: CDR1 MGHDK, CDR2 SYGVNS. As DNA, the CDR3 is TGTGCCAGCAGTGAACCGCAGGAGGGGGCTACTGAAGCTTTCTTT. Translation gives CASSEPQEGATEAFF.

The CDR3 coding sequence is TGTGCCAGCAGTTACCAGGGCCATAGCAATCAGCCCCAGCATTTT. Translating it yields CASSYQGHSNQPQHF. The rearrangement joins TRBV6-6 to TRBJ1-5; possible D gene TRBD1, 5 bases. The CDR3 runs 15 residues. Between the trimmed V and J ends, which lost 2 bases and 0 bases, there was a span of 8 bases. In germline, CDR1 is MNHNY, CDR2 SVGAGI (reference sequence).